This T cell receptor (beta chain) originates from a study of beta chain features in type 1 diabetes. Findings and caveats of the study: Type 1 diabetes patients had VDJ junctions that carried fewer insertions and more deletions.

The authors reverse transcribed all of the isolated RNA, so sequencing captured expressed TCRB transcripts. Method: immunoSEQ multiplex PCR; TCRdb's copy keeps in-frame clones and lacks some. The sample has 450,000 to 550,000 clones; approximately 31% are singletons. Germline CDR1 is SGHTA and CDR2 is FQGNSA. V lost 5 bases, J lost 4 bases, and 16 bases lay in between. The CDR3 runs to 15 residues. About this clone: The antigen remains undetermined.

The TCR sequence derives from a man between 18 and 35 years old in good health. The V call is TRBV7-2, the J call TRBJ2-3, with D perhaps matching TRBD1 or TRBD2 (5 bases each). Sequenced: naive CD4+ T cells from blood. CDR3 residues: CASSGPSRGADTQYF. In DNA form, the CDR3 reads TGTGCCAGCAGCGGTCCGAGTCGGGGCGCAGATACGCAGTATTTT.